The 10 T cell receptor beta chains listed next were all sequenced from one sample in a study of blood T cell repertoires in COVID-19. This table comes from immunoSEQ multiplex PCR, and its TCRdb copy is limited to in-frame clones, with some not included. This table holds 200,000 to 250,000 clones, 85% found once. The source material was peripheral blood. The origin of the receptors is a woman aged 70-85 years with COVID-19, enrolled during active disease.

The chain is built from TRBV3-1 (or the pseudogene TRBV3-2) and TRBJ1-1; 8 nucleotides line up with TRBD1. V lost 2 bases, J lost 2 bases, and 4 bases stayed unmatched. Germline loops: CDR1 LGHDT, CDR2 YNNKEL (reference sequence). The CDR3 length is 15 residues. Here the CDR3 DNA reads TGTGCCAGCAGCCAACTGGACAGGGTAAACACTGAAGCTTTCTTT. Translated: CASSQLDRVNTEAFF.

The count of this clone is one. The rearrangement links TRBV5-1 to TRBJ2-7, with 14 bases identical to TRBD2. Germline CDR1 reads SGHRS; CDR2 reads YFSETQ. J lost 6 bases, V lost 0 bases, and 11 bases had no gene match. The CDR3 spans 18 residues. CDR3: CASSLGDGTSGRSGEQYF. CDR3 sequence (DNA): TGCGCCAGCAGCTTGGGGGATGGGACTAGCGGGAGATCGGGCGAGCAGTACTTC.

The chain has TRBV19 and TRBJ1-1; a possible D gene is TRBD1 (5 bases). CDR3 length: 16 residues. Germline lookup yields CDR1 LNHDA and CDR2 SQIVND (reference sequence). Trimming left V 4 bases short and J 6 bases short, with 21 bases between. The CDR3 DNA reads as TGTGCCAGTAGTACGAGCGGGGGTTCTCGTAGGTCTGAAGCTTTCTTT. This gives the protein CASSTSGGSRRSEAFF.

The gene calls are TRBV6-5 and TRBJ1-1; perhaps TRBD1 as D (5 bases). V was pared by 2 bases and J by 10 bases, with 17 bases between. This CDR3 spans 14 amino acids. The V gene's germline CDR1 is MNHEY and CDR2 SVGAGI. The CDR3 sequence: CASSYLRAGGVAFF. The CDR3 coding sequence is TGTGCCAGCAGTTACCTCAGGGCAGGAGGGGTAGCTTTCTTT.

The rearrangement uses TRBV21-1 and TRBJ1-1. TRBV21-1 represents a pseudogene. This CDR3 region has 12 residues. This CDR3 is CASGEGATEAFF. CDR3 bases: TGTGCCAGCGGCGAAGGAGCCACTGAAGCTTTCTTT.

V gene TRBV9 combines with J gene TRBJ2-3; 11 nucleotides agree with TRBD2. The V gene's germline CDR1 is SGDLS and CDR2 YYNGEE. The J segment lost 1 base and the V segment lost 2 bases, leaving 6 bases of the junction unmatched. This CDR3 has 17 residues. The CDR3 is CASSVSGGAKGTDTQYF. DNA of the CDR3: TGTGCCAGCAGCGTTAGCGGGGGGGCCAAGGGCACAGATACGCAGTATTTT.

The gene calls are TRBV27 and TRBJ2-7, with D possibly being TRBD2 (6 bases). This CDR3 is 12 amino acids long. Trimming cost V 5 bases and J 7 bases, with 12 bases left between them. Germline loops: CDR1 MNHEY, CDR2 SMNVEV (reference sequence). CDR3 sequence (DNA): TGTGCCAGCAGTACCCCGGGGGAGGAGCAGTACTTC. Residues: CASSTPGEEQYF.

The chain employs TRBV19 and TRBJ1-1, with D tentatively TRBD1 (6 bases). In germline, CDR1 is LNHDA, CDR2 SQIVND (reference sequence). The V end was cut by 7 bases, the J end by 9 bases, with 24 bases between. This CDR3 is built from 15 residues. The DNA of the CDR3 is TGTGCCAGTAACATCAACCCCGGAAGGGGGGGCCAAGCTTTCTTT. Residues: CASNINPGRGGQAFF.

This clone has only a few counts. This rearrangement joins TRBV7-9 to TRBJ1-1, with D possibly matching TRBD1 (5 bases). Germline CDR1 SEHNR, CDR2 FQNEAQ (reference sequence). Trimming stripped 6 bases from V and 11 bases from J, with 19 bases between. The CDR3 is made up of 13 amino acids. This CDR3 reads CASSRQGLDVAFF. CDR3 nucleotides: TGTGCCAGCAGTCGGCAGGGATTGGACGTTGCTTTCTTT.

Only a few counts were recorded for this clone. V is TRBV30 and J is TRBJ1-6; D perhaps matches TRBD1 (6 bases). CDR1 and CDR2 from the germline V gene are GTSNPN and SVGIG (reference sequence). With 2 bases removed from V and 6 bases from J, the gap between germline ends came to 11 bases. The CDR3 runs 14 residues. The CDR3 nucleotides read TGTGCCTGGAGTTCCCCCAGGGGTAATTCACCCCTCCACTTT. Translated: CAWSSPRGNSPLHF.